This TCR beta chain stems from a study of blood T cell repertoires in COVID-19 (dated by TCRdb to about 2020). Turning to the overall study: The collaborator samples originated in the United States, Italy and Spain and spanned the acute and convalescent phases of COVID-19. The repertoires were made available in a free public database intended to serve as a resource for research on the immune response to SARS-CoV-2. Where HLA class I and class II types were available, the types were taken from metadata supplied by the sample provider, not from assay-based typing. The dataset comprised deeply sampled blood TCRbeta repertoires from subjects exposed to, actively infected with, or recovered from COVID-19. Sample metadata almost always included a de-identified subject ID, COVID-19 status, age in years and sex. The material from the prospective study consisted of cDNA or gDNA derived from T cells, B-cell-depleted T cells, or PBMCs. The samples were drawn from the first 160 participants of the ongoing ImmuneRACE study and from 1,200 or so subjects provided by 6 global collaborators.

Study-level results and caveats: The quantity of clinical and demographic metadata differed by source and by participant and was supplied without curation.

The CDR3 starts with the cysteine, ends with the phenylalanine, and has 15 residues. The kept DNA is CDR3 alone, 45 bases in frame from the first base. The immunoSEQ Assay, a bias-controlled multiplex PCR, was used to amplify TCRbeta CDR3 regions from genomic DNA. In the authors' own workflow: The number of nucleated cells in each sample was estimated from the amplification of reference gene primers within the assay. To quantify the absolute abundance of each unique TCRbeta CDR3 rearrangement, sequence reads were collapsed and filtered. For each sample, productive Simpson clonality was calculated as the square root of Simpson's diversity index over productive rearrangements. TCRdb took over this immuneACCESS table, retaining in-frame rearrangements with V and J assigned. Such tables are incomplete; in checked studies, under half of the missing clones stem from an unresolved V gene, and the remainder is unexplained. That table supplies the V and J calls and clone size; D and trimming were determined from the DNA. This sample holds 200,000 or so clones; about three quarters were observed only once. The biggest ten clones account for 5.5% to 7% of the sample.

Collaborating institutions collected whole blood in K2EDTA tubes following their own protocols. For TCRbeta analysis, collaborators shipped samples in one of three forms: frozen whole blood, isolated PBMCs, or DNA extracted from either of those sample types. Ten or more counts support this clone. The antigen this receptor binds is unknown. Nothing much larger sits one base from this clone, and base qualities are not available. This clonotype was sampled from a woman in her seventies with acute or convalescent COVID-19. The chain is made from TRBV21-1 and TRBJ2-1; the D call TRBD2 from the table was never checked on the DNA. TRBV21-1 is annotated as a pseudogene. Specimen: peripheral blood. Read as DNA, the sequence is TGTGCCACTCTGCGCCGGCGGGAGGGCGACAATGAGCAGTTCTTC. Its protein is CATLRRREGDNEQFF.